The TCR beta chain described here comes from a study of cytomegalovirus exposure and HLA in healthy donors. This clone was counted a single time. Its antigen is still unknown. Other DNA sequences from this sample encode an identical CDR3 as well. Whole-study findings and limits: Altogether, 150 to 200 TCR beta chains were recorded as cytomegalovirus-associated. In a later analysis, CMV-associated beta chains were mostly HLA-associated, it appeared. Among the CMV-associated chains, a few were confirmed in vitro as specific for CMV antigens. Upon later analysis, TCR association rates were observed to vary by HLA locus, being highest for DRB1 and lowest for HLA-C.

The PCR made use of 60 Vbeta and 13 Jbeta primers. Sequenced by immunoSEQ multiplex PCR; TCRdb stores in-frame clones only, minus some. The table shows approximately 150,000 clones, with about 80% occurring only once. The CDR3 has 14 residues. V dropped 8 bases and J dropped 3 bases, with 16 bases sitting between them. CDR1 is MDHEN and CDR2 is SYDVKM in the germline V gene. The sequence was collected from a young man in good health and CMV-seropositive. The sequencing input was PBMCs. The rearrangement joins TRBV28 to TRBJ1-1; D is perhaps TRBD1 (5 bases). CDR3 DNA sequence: TGTGCCAGCGGGGGGGGGTTGGATCACACTGAAGCTTTCTTT. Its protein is CASGGGLDHTEAFF.